The T cell receptor beta chain under discussion was sequenced for a study of blood T cell repertoires in COVID-19. Across the study: Donors in the United States, Italy and Spain gave samples during acute or convalescent COVID-19.

V lost 6 bases and J lost 7; bases outside the gene matches: 11. Germline CDR1 SNHLY, CDR2 FYNNEI. This CDR3 is 15 amino acids long. Original processing methods: Estimates of nucleated cell counts were drawn from the amplification of reference gene primers. Measured with immunoSEQ multiplex PCR; TCRdb has only the in-frame clones, and not every one. The V and J calls and clone size come from that table; D and trimming were worked out from the DNA. The sample contains under 80,000 clones, around four fifths of which appear only once. The sequence derives from a man aged 55 to 69 with COVID-19, enrolled during active disease. Sequencing was carried out using peripheral blood. J is TRBJ2-1 and V is TRBV2, with 8 bases identical to TRBD2. DNA for the CDR3: TGTGCCAGCAGCCGGAGCGGGAGAAGGGATAATGAGCAGTTCTTC. Residues: CASSRSGRRDNEQFF. Full variable domain (rest looked up from reference TRBV2 and TRBJ2-1): EPEVTQTPSHQVTQMGQEVILRCVPISNHLYFYWYRQILGQKVEFLVSFYNNEISEKSEIFDDQFSVERPDGSNFTLKIRSTKLEDSAMYFCASSRSGRRDNEQFFGPGTRLTVL.